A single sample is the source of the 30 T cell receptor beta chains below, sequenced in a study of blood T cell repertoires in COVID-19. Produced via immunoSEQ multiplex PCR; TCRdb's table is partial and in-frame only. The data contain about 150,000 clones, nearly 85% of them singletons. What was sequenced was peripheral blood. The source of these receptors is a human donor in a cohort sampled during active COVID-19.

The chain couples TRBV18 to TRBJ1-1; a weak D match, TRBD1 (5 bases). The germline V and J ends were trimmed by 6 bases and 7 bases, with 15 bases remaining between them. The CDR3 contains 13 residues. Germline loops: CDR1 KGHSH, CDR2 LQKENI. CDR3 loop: CASSPGTGSEAFF. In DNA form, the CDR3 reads TGTGCCAGCTCCCCCGGGACCGGGAGTGAAGCTTTCTTT.

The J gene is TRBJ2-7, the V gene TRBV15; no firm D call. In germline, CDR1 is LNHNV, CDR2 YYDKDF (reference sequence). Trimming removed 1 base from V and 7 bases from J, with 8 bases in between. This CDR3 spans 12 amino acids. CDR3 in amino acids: CATSRGPEEQYF. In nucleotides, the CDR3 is TGTGCCACCAGCAGAGGCCCCGAGGAGCAGTACTTC.

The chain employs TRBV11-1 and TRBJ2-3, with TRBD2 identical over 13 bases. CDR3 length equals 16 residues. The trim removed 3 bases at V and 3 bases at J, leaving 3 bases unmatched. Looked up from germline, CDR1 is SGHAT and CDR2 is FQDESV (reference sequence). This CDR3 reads CASSFLTSGGTDTQYF. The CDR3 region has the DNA TGTGCCAGCAGCTTCTTGACTAGCGGGGGGACAGATACGCAGTATTTT.

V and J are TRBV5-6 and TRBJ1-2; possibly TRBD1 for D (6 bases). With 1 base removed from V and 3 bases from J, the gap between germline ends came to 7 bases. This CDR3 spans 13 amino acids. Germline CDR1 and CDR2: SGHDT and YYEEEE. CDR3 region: CASSLYRDYGYTF. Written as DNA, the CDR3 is TGTGCCAGCAGCTTGTACAGGGACTATGGCTACACCTTC.

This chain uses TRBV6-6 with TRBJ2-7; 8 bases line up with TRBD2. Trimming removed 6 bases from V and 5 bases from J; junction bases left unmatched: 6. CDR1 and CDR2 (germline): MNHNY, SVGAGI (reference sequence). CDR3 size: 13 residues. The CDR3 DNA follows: TGTGCCAGCAGCACAGCGGGGGCGAACGAGCAGTACTTC. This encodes CASSTAGANEQYF.

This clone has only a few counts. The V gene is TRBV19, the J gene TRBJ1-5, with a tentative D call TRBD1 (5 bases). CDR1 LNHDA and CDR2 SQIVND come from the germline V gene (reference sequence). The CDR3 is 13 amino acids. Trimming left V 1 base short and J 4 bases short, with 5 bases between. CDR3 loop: CASSIAGNQPQHF. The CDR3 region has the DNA TGTGCCAGTAGTATAGCAGGGAATCAGCCCCAGCATTTT.

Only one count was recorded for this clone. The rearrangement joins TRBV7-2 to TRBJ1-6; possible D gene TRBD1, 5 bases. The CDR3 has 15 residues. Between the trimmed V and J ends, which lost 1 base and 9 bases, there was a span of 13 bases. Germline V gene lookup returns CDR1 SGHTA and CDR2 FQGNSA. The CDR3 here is CASSLGGGNRSPLHF. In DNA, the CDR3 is TGTGCCAGCAGCTTAGGCGGGGGGAATCGTTCACCCCTCCACTTT.

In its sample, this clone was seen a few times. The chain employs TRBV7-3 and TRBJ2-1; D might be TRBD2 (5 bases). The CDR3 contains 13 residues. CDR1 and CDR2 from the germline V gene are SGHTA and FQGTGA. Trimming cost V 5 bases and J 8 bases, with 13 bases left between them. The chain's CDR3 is CASSPGRVYEQFF. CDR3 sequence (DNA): TGTGCCAGCAGCCCCGGGCGGGTGTATGAGCAGTTCTTC.

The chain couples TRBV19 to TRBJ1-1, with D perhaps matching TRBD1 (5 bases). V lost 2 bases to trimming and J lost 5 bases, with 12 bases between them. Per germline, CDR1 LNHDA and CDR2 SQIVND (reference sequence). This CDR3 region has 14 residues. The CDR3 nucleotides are TGTGCCAGTAGTATAAATCGGGGGAGGACTGAAGCTTTCTTT. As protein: CASSINRGRTEAFF. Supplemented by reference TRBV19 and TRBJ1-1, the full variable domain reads DGGITQSPKYLFRKEGQNVTLSCEQNLNHDAMYWYRQDPGQGLRLIYYSQIVNDFQKGDIAEGYSVSREKKESFPLTVTSAQKNPTAFYLCASSINRGRTEAFFGQGTRLTVV.

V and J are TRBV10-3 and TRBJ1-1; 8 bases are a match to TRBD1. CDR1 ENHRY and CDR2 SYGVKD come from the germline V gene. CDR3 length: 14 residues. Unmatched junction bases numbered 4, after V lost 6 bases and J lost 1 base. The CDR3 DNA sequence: TGTGCCATCAGCCAGGGGGCGGCGAACACTGAAGCTTTCTTT. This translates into CAISQGAANTEAFF.

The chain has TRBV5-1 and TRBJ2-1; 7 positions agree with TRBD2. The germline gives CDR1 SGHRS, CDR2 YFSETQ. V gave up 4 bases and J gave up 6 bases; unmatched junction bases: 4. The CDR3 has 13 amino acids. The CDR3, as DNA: TGCGCCAGCAGCGCAACTAGCGTCAATGAGCAGTTCTTC. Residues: CASSATSVNEQFF.

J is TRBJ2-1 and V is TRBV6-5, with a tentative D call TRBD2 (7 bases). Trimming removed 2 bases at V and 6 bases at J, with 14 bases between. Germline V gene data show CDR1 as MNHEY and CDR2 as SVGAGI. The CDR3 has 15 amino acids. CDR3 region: CASSYRGALGNEQFF. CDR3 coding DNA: TGTGCCAGCAGTTACCGGGGGGCCTTAGGCAATGAGCAGTTCTTC.

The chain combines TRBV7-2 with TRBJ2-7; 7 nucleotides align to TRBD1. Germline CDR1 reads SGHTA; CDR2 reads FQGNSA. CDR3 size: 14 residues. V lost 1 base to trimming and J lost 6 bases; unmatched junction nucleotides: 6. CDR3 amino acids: CASSLGQGVGEQYF. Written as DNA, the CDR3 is TGTGCCAGCAGCTTAGGCCAGGGGGTTGGCGAGCAGTACTTC.

DNA for the CDR3: TGTGCCAGCAGTGGAGACTACTCCGGGACAGGCTCCACTGGGACCCAGTACTTC. Protein product: CASSGDYSGTGSTGTQYF. The V and J genes are TRBV9 and TRBJ2-5; TRBD1 matches 8 bases. The CDR3 is 18 amino acids. Germline V lookup: CDR1 SGDLS, CDR2 YYNGEE. After removal of 5 bases from V and 7 bases from J, the junction contained 22 bases not matched to a gene.

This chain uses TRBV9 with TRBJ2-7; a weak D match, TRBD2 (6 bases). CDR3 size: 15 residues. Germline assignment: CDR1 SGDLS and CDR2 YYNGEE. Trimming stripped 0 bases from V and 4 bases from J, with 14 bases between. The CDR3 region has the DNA TGTGCCAGCAGCGTAGGTCCTACGGGGGATTACGAGCAGTACTTC. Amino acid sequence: CASSVGPTGDYEQYF. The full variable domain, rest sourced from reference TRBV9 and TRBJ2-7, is DSGVTQTPKHLITATGQRVTLRCSPRSGDLSVYWYQQSLDQGLQFLIQYYNGEERAKGNILERFSAQQFPDLHSELNLSSLELGDSALYFCASSVGPTGDYEQYFGPGTRLTVT.

The CDR3 region is CASSLRDGGENYGYTF. As DNA, the CDR3 is TGCGCCAGCAGCTTGAGGGACGGGGGAGAAAACTATGGCTACACCTTC. The J gene is TRBJ1-2, the V gene TRBV5-1; possibly TRBD1 for D (5 bases). The CDR3 extends over 16 amino acids. CDR1 is SGHRS and CDR2 is YFSETQ in the germline V gene. With 1 base removed from V and 2 bases from J, the gap between germline ends came to 15 bases.

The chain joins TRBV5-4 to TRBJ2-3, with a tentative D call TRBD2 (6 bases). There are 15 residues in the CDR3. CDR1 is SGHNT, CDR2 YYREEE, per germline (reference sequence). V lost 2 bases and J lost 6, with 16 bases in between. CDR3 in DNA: TGTGCCAGCAGCTTATATAGCGGTTTCGGGGATACGCAGTATTTT. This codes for CASSLYSGFGDTQYF.

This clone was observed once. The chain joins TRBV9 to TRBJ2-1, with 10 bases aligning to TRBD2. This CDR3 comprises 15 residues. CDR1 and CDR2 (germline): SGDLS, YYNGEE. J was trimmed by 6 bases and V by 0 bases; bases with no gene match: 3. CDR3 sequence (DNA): TGTGCCAGCAGCGTAGGGGGACTAGCGTTCAATGAGCAGTTCTTC. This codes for CASSVGGLAFNEQFF. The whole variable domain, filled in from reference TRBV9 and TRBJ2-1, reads DSGVTQTPKHLITATGQRVTLRCSPRSGDLSVYWYQQSLDQGLQFLIQYYNGEERAKGNILERFSAQQFPDLHSELNLSSLELGDSALYFCASSVGGLAFNEQFFGPGTRLTVL.

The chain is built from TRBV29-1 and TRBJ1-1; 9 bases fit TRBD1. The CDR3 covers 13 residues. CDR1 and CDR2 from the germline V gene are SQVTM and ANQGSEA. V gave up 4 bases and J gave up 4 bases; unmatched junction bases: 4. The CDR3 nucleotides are TGCAGCGTTGGGACAGGGGTGGGCACTGAAGCTTTCTTT. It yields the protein CSVGTGVGTEAFF. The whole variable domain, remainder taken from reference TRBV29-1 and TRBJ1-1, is SAVISQKPSRDICQRGTSLTIQCQVDSQVTMMFWYRQQPGQSLTLIATANQGSEATYESGFVIDKFPISRPNLTFSTLTVSNMSPEDSSIYLCSVGTGVGTEAFFGQGTRLTVV.

The CDR3 loop reads CASSQDGYYNEQFF. CDR3 in DNA: TGCGCCAGCAGCCAAGACGGGTACTACAATGAGCAGTTCTTC. The chain links TRBV4-3 to TRBJ2-1; D is ambiguous. V lost 0 bases, J lost 3 bases, and 6 bases lay in between. CDR1 and CDR2 from the germline V gene are LGHNA and YSLEER. The CDR3 runs 14 residues.

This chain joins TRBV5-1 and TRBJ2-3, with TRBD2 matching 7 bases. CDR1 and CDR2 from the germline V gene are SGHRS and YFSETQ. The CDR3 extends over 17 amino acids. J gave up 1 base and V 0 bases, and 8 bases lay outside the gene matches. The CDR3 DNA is TGCGCCAGCAGCTTGGGTATAGCGGGCCTCCGCACAGATACGCAGTATTTT. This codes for CASSLGIAGLRTDTQYF.

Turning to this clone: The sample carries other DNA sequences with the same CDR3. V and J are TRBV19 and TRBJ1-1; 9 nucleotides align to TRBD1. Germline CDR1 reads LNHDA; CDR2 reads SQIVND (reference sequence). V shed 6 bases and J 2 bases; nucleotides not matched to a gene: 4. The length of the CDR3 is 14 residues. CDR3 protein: CASSRQGGNTEAFF. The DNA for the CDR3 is TGTGCCAGTAGCCGACAGGGGGGAAACACTGAAGCTTTCTTT. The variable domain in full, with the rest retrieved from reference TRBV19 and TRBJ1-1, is DGGITQSPKYLFRKEGQNVTLSCEQNLNHDAMYWYRQDPGQGLRLIYYSQIVNDFQKGDIAEGYSVSREKKESFPLTVTSAQKNPTAFYLCASSRQGGNTEAFFGQGTRLTVV.

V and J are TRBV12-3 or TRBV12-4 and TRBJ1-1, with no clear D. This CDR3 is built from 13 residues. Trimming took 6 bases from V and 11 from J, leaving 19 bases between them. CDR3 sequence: CASSLRTDMVAFF. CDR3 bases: TGTGCCAGCAGCCTTCGGACTGACATGGTGGCTTTCTTT.

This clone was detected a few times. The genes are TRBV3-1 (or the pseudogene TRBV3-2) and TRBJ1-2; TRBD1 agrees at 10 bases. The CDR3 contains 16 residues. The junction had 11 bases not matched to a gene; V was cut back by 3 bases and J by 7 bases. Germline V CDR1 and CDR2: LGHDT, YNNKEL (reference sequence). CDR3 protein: CASSQGTGADVGGYTF. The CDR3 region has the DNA TGTGCCAGCAGCCAGGGGACAGGGGCGGATGTCGGTGGCTACACCTTC.

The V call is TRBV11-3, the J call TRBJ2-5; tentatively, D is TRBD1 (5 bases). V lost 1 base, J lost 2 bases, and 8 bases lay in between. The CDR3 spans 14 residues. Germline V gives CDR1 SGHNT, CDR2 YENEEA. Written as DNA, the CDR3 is TGTGCCAGCAGCTTAGGGGGCTATCAAGAGACCCAGTACTTC. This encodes CASSLGGYQETQYF.

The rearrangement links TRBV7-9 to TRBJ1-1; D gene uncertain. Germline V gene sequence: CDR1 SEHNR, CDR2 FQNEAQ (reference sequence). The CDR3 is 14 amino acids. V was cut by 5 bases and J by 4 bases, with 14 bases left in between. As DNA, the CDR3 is TGTGCCAGCAGCGTGAGGGAAGGTGGCACTGAAGCTTTCTTT. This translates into CASSVREGGTEAFF.

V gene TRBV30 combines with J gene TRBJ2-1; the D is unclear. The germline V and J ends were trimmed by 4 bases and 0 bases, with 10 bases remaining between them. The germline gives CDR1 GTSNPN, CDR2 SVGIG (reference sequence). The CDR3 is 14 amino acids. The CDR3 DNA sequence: TGTGCCTGGACGTACTTAAGCTCCTACAATGAGCAGTTCTTC. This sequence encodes CAWTYLSSYNEQFF.

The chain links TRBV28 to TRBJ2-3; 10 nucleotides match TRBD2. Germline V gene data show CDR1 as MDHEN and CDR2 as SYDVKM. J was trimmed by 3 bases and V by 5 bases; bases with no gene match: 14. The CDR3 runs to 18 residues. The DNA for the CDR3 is TGTGCCAGCAGTCCCCCGTGGGGTAGCGGGAGGTTAACAGATACGCAGTATTTT. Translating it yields CASSPPWGSGRLTDTQYF. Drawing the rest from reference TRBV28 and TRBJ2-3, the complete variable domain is DVKVTQSSRYLVKRTGEKVFLECVQDMDHENMFWYRQDPGLGLRLIYFSYDVKMKEKGDIPEGYSVSREKKERFSLILESASTNQTSMYLCASSPPWGSGRLTDTQYFGPGTRLTVL.

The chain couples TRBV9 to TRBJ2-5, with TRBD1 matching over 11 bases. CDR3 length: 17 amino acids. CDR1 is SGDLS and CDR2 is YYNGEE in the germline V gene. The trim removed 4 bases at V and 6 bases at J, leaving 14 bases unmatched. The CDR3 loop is CASSPQGGTGGAKTQYF. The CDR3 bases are TGTGCCAGCAGCCCCCAGGGGGGGACAGGGGGGGCGAAGACCCAGTACTTC.

The CDR3 sequence is CASVKTGTDTQYF. CDR3 coding DNA: TGTGCCAGCGTCAAAACGGGGACAGATACGCAGTATTTT. V usage is TRBV12-3 or TRBV12-4 and J usage is TRBJ2-3; D perhaps matches TRBD2 (5 bases). CDR3 length: 13 residues. V gave up 8 bases and J gave up 3 bases, with 12 bases separating them.